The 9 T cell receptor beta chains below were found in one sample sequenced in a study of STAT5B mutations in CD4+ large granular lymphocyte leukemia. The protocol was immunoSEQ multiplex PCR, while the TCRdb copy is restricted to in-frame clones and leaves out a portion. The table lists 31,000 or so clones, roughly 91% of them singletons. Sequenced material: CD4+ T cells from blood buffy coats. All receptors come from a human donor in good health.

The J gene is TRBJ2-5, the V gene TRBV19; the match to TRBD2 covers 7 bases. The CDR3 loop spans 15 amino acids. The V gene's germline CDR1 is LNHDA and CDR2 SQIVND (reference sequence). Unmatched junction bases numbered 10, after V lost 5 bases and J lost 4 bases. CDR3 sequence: CASSPRVPGGETQYF. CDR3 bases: TGTGCCAGTAGTCCTAGAGTTCCGGGGGGAGAGACCCAGTACTTC.

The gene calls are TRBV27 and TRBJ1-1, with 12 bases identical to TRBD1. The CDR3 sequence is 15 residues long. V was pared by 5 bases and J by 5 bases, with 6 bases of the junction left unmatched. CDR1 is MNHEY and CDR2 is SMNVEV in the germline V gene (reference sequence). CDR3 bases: TGTGCCAGCAGTCTTGGGACAGGGGGCGGAACTGAAGCTTTCTTT. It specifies CASSLGTGGGTEAFF.

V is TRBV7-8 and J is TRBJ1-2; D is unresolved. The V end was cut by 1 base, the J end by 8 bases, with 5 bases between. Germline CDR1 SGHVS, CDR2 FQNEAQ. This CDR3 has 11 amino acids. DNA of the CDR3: TGTGCCAGCAGCTTAGTCTCAGGCTACACCTTC. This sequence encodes CASSLVSGYTF.

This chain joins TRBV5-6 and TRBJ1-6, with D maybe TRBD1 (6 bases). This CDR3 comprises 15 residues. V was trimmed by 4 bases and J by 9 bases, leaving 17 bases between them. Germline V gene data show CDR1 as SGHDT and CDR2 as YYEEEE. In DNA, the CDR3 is TGTGCCAGCAGCCTCTCAGGGGCGGCTAGTTCACCCCTCCACTTT. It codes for CASSLSGAASSPLHF.

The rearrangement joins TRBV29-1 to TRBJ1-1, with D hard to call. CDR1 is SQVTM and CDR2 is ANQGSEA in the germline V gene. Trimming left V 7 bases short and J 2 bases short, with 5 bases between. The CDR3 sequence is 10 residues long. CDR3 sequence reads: CSASNTEAFF. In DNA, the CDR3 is TGCAGCGCGAGTAACACTGAAGCTTTCTTT.

The CDR3 reads CASRTDTTDQPQHF. CDR3 DNA sequence: TGTGCCAGTAGAACAGACACAACTGATCAGCCCCAGCATTTT. This chain uses TRBV19 with TRBJ1-5; no firm D call. Germline-derived CDR1 and CDR2 are LNHDA and SQIVND (reference sequence). The V end was cut by 6 bases, the J end by 5 bases, with 14 bases between. This CDR3 has 14 amino acids.

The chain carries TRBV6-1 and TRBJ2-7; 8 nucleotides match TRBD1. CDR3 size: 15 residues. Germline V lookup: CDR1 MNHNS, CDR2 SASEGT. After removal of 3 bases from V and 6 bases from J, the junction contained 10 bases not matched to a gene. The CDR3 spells CASSEQPGQEGEQYF. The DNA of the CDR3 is TGTGCCAGCAGTGAGCAACCGGGACAGGAAGGCGAGCAGTACTTC.

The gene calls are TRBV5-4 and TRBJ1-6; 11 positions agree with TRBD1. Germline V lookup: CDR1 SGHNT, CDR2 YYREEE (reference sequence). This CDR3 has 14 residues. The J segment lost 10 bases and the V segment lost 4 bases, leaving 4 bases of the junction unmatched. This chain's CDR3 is CASSPGTGGSPLHF. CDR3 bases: TGTGCCAGCAGCCCGGGGACAGGGGGGTCACCCCTCCACTTT.

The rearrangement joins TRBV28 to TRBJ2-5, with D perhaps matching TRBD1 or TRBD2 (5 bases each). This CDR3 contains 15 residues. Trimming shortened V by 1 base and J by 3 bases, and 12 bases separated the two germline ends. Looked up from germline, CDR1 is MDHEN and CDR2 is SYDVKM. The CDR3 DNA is TGTGCCAGCAGTTTATCCGGGGCCAGAAAAGAGACCCAGTACTTC. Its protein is CASSLSGARKETQYF.